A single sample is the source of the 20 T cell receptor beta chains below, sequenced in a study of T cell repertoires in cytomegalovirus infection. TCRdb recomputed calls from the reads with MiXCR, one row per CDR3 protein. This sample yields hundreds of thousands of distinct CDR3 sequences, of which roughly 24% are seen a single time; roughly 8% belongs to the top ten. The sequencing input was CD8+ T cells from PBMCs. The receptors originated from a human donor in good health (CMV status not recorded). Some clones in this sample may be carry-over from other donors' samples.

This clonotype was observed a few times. This chain's CDR3 is CSVVLAGYLTDTQYF. Here the CDR3 DNA reads TGCAGCGTTGTTCTAGCGGGGTACCTCACAGATACGCAGTATTTT. V and J are TRBV29-1 and TRBJ2-3; TRBD2 agrees at 9 bases. The CDR3 extends over 15 amino acids. Trimming took 4 bases from V and 2 from J; bases not matched to a gene: 7. Germline lookup yields CDR1 SQVTM and CDR2 ANQGSEA.

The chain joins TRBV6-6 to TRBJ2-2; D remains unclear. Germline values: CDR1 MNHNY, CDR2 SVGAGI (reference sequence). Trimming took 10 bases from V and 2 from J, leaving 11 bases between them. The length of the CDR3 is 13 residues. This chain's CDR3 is CATGQINTGELFF. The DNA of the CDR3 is TGTGCCACCGGCCAGATTAACACCGGGGAGCTGTTTTTT.

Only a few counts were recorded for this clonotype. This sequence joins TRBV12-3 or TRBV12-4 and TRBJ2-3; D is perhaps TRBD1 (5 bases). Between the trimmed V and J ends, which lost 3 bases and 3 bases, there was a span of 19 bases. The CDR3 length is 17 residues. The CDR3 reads CASSFWPAAGITDTQYF. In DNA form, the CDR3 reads TGTGCCAGCAGTTTCTGGCCCGCGGCAGGGATAACAGATACGCAGTATTTT.

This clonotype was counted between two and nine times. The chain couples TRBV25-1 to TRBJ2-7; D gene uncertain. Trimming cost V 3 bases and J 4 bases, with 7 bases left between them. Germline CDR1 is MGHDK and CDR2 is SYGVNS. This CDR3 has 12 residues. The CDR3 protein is CASSDTKYEQYV. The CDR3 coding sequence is TGTGCCAGCAGTGACACCAAGTACGAGCAGTACGTC.

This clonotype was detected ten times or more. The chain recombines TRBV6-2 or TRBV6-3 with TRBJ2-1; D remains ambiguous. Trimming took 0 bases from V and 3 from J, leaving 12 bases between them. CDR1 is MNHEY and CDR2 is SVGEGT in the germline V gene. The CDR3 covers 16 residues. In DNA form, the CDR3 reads TGTGCCAGCAGTTACTCCGGCAGATCTGACTACAATGAGCAGTTCTTC. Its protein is CASSYSGRSDYNEQFF.

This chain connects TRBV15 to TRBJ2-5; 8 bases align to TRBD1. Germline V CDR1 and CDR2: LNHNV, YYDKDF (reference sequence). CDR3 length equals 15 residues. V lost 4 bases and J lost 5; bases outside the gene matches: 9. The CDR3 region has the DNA TGTGCCACCAGCAATTGGCAGGGGGCCCGGGAGACCCAGTACTTC. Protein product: CATSNWQGARETQYF.

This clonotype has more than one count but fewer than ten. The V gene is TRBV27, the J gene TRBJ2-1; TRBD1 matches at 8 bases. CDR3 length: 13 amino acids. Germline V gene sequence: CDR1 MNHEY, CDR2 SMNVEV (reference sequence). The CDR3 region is CSAGTGYDNEQFF. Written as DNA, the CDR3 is TGTTCCGCCGGGACAGGATACGACAATGAGCAGTTCTTC.

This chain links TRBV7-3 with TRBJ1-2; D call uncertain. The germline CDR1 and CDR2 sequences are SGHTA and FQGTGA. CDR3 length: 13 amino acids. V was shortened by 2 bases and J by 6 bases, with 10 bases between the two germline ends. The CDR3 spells CASSLGLNNGYTF. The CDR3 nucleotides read TGTGCCAGCAGCTTAGGGCTGAACAATGGCTACACCTTC.

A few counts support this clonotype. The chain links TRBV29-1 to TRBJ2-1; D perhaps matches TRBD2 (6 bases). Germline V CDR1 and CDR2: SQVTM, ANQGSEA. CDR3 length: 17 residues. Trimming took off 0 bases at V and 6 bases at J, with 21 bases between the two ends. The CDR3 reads CSVEDLQQRAGFNEQFF. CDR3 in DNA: TGCAGCGTTGAAGATCTTCAACAGCGGGCGGGTTTCAATGAGCAGTTCTTC.

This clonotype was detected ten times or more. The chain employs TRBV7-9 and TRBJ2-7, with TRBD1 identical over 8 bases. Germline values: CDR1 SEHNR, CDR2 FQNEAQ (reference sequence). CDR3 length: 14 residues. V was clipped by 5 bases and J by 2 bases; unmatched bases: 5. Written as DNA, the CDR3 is TGTGCCAGCAGCCCCCGGACAGGGACCTACGAGCAGTACTTC. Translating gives CASSPRTGTYEQYF.

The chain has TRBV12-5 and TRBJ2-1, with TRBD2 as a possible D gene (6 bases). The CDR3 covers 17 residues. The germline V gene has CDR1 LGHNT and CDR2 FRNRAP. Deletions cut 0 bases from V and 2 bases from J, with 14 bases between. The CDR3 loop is CASGLVHGGVPYNEQFF. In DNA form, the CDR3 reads TGTGCTAGTGGTTTGGTACACGGAGGGGTCCCCTACAATGAGCAGTTCTTC. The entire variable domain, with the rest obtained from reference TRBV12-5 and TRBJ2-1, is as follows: DARVTQTPRHKVTEMGQEVTMRCQPILGHNTVFWYRQTMMQGLELLAYFRNRAPLDDSGMPKDRFSAEMPDATLATLKIQPSEPRDSAVYFCASGLVHGGVPYNEQFFGPGTRLTVL.

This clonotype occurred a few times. CDR3 residues: CASSIKRARETQYF. The CDR3 bases are TGTGCCAGCAGCATAAAGCGGGCGAGGGAGACCCAGTACTTC. This sequence joins TRBV7-6 and TRBJ2-5; D may be TRBD2 (6 bases). Trimming took off 5 bases at V and 5 bases at J, with 15 bases between the two ends. The CDR3 has 14 residues. Germline-derived CDR1 and CDR2 are SGHVS and FNYEAQ.

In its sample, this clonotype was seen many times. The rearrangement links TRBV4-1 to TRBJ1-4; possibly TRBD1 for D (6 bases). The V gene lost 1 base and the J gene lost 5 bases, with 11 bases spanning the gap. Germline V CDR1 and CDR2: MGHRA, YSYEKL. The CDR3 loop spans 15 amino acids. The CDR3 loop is CASSQGWTENEKLFF. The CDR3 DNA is TGCGCCAGCAGCCAAGGGTGGACAGAAAATGAAAAACTGTTTTTT.

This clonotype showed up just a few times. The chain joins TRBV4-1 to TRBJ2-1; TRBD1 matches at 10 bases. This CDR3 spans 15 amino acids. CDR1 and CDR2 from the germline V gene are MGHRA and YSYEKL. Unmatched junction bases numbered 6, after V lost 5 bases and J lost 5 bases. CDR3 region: CASSDRDRGNNEQFF. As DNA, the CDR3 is TGCGCCAGCAGCGACCGGGACAGGGGAAACAATGAGCAGTTCTTC.

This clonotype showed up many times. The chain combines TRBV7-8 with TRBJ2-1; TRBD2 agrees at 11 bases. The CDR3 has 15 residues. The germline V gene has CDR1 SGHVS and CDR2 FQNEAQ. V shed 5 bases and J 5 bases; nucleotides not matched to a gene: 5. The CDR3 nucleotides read TGTGCCAGCAGCCGGCCGGGACTAGCGGACAATGAGCAGTTCTTC. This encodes CASSRPGLADNEQFF.

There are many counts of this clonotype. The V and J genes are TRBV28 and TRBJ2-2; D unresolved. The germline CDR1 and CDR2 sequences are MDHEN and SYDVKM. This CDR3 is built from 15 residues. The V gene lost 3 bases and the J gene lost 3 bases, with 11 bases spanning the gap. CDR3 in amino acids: CASSFVPEYTGELFF. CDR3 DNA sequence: TGTGCCAGCAGTTTTGTGCCGGAATACACCGGGGAGCTGTTTTTT.

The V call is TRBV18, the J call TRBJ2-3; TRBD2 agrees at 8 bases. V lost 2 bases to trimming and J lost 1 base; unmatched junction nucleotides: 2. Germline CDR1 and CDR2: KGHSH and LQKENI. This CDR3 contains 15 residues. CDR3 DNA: TGTGCCAGCTCACCAGCGGGGGGTCGCACAGATACGCAGTATTTT. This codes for CASSPAGGRTDTQYF. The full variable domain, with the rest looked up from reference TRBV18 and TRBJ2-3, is NAGVMQNPRHLVRRRGQEARLRCSPMKGHSHVYWYRQLPEEGLKFMVYLQKENIIDESGMPKERFSAEFPKEGPSILRIQQVVRGDSAAYFCASSPAGGRTDTQYFGPGTRLTVL.

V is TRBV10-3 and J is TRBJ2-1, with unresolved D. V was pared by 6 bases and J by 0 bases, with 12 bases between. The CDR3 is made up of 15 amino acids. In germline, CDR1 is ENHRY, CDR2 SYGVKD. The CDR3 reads CAISEPPSSYNEQFF. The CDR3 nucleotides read TGTGCCATCAGCGAGCCCCCTTCCTCCTACAATGAGCAGTTCTTC.

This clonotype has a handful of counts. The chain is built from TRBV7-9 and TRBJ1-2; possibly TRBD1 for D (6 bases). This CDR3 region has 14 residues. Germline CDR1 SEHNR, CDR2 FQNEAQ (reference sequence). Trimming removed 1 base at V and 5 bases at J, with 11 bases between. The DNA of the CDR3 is TGTGCCAGCAGCTTAGACTACGGACAGTATGGCTACACCTTC. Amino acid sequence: CASSLDYGQYGYTF. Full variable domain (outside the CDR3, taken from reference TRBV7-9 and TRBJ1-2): DTGVSQNPRHKITKRGQNVTFRCDPISEHNRLYWYRQTLGQGPEFLTYFQNEAQLEKSRLLSDRFSAERPKGSFSTLEIQRTEQGDSAMYLCASSLDYGQYGYTFGSGTRLTVV.

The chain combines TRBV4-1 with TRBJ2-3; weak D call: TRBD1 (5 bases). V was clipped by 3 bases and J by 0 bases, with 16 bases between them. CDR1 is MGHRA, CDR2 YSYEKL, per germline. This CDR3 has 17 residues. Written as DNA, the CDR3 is TGCGCCAGCAGCCAGGGAATAAGACAGACTAGCACAGATACGCAGTATTTT. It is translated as CASSQGIRQTSTDTQYF.